The 28 T cell receptor beta chains below were found in one sample sequenced in a study of T cell responses to AZD1222 COVID-19 vaccine. Produced via immunoSEQ multiplex PCR; TCRdb's table is partial and in-frame only. Here the sample spans 100,000 to 150,000 clones, more than 70% being singletons. Sequencing was performed on peripheral blood, taken on day 0 of AZD1222 vaccination. The receptor set was obtained from an adult in good health.

The chain combines TRBV2 with TRBJ1-1; D is ambiguous. There are 11 residues in the CDR3. V shed 6 bases and J shed 6 bases, with 8 bases lying between them. Per germline, CDR1 SNHLY and CDR2 FYNNEI. The CDR3 bases are TGTGCCAGCAGGCCTGGACCTGAAGCTTTCTTT. Translated, it gives CASRPGPEAFF.

V is TRBV7-9 and J is TRBJ2-5; 8 nucleotides agree with TRBD1. This CDR3 comprises 14 residues. Germline V lookup: CDR1 SEHNR, CDR2 FQNEAQ (reference sequence). The J segment lost 1 base and the V segment lost 4 bases, leaving 2 bases of the junction unmatched. CDR3 sequence (DNA): TGTGCCAGCAGCTCAGACAGGGGCCAAGAGACCCAGTACTTC. It is translated as CASSSDRGQETQYF.

This clone was detected once. The chain uses TRBV5-6 and TRBJ1-6; D ambiguous. Germline V gene data show CDR1 as SGHDT and CDR2 as YYEEEE. Between the trimmed V and J ends, which lost 4 bases and 7 bases, there was a span of 12 bases. The CDR3 contains 14 residues. In DNA form, the CDR3 reads TGTGCCAGCAGCCCGGGCCTACTGAATTCACCCCTCCACTTT. Residues: CASSPGLLNSPLHF.

This chain uses TRBV3-1 (or the pseudogene TRBV3-2) with TRBJ1-5; D gene uncertain. The germline V and J ends were trimmed by 4 bases and 5 bases, with 9 bases remaining between them. Germline V gene sequence: CDR1 LGHDT, CDR2 YNNKEL (reference sequence). The CDR3 consists of 13 residues. CDR3 residues: CASSPLMDQPQHF. As DNA, the CDR3 is TGTGCCAGCAGCCCACTAATGGATCAGCCCCAGCATTTT.

This rearrangement joins TRBV19 to TRBJ2-1, with 13 nucleotides matching TRBD2. Germline CDR1 LNHDA, CDR2 SQIVND (reference sequence). The CDR3 has 13 amino acids. J was trimmed by 7 bases and V by 6 bases; bases with no gene match: 0. The CDR3 region has the DNA TGTGCCAGTAGGACTAGCGGGGGGAATGAGCAGTTCTTC. Protein sequence: CASRTSGGNEQFF. The complete variable domain, with remaining parts taken from reference TRBV19 and TRBJ2-1, reads DGGITQSPKYLFRKEGQNVTLSCEQNLNHDAMYWYRQDPGQGLRLIYYSQIVNDFQKGDIAEGYSVSREKKESFPLTVTSAQKNPTAFYLCASRTSGGNEQFFGPGTRLTVL.

The chain combines TRBV5-5 with TRBJ1-5; TRBD1 agrees at 7 bases. Germline loops: CDR1 SGHKS, CDR2 YYEKEE (reference sequence). V dropped 4 bases and J dropped 6; count of bases not matched to a gene: 4. The CDR3 runs 13 residues. Here the CDR3 reads CASSRQGGQPQHF. CDR3 coding DNA: TGTGCCAGCAGCCGACAGGGCGGTCAGCCCCAGCATTTT.

This clone was counted only a few times. V is TRBV29-1 and J is TRBJ2-1, with D unclear. CDR1 is SQVTM and CDR2 is ANQGSEA in the germline V gene. The CDR3 runs 13 residues. V was cut by 6 bases and J by 6 bases, with 15 bases left in between. The CDR3 bases are TGCAGCGTGAGGTTCTGGCTTGGCAATGAGCAGTTCTTC. It yields the protein CSVRFWLGNEQFF.

This rearrangement joins TRBV6-5 to TRBJ2-5, with D uncertain. There are 12 residues in the CDR3. The germline CDR1 and CDR2 sequences are MNHEY and SVGAGI. Trimming removed 6 bases from V and 7 bases from J, with 12 bases in between. The CDR3 loop is CASSNYYGTQYF. The CDR3 DNA follows: TGTGCCAGCAGCAATTACTACGGGACCCAGTACTTC.

V is TRBV6-6 and J is TRBJ2-3; 10 positions agree with TRBD2. The CDR3 runs to 17 residues. Germline assignment: CDR1 MNHNY and CDR2 SVGAGI (reference sequence). The V segment lost 5 bases and the J segment 4 bases; nucleotides outside the gene matches: 12. Written as DNA, the CDR3 is TGTGCCAGCAGTCGCCACCTACTAGCGGGACTATCAGATACGCAGTATTTT. Protein product: CASSRHLLAGLSDTQYF.

The V call is TRBV10-2, the J call TRBJ1-2, with unresolved D. Germline V gene data show CDR1 as WSHSY and CDR2 as SAAADI. CDR3 length: 15 residues. Trimming took 3 bases from V and 1 from J, leaving 12 bases between them. The DNA of the CDR3 is TGCGCCAGCAGTGAATACGACGGCATTAACTATGGCTACACCTTC. Its translation is CASSEYDGINYGYTF.

The chain employs TRBV6-1 and TRBJ1-1; a weak D match, TRBD1 (6 bases). Per the germline V gene, CDR1 is MNHNS and CDR2 is SASEGT. The CDR3 loop spans 14 amino acids. V gave up 0 bases and J gave up 11 bases, with 16 bases separating them. CDR3 amino acids: CASSEALLGGRAFF. The CDR3 DNA sequence: TGTGCCAGCAGTGAAGCGCTTCTAGGGGGTCGGGCTTTCTTT.

V gene TRBV5-4 combines with J gene TRBJ1-2, with TRBD1 identical over 11 bases. CDR3 length: 15 residues. Germline assignment: CDR1 SGHNT and CDR2 YYREEE (reference sequence). J lost 4 bases, V lost 1 base, and 3 bases had no gene match. The CDR3 sequence is CASSLRTGGSYGYTF. CDR3 sequence (DNA): TGTGCCAGCAGCTTGAGGACAGGGGGCAGCTATGGCTACACCTTC. Filled out from reference TRBV5-4 and TRBJ1-2, the complete variable domain reads ETGVTQSPTHLIKTRGQQVTLRCSSQSGHNTVSWYQQALGQGPQFIFQYYREEENGRGNFPPRFSGLQFPNYSSELNVNALELDDSALYLCASSLRTGGSYGYTFGSGTRLTVV.

The chain has TRBV28 and TRBJ1-2; D perhaps matches TRBD1 (6 bases). The CDR3 is 14 amino acids. The V gene's germline CDR1 is MDHEN and CDR2 SYDVKM. Between the trimmed V and J ends, which lost 3 bases and 5 bases, there was a span of 13 bases. The DNA for the CDR3 is TGTGCCAGCAGTTTTGACAGGCAGGTTTATGGCTACACCTTC. Translated: CASSFDRQVYGYTF.

The rearrangement uses TRBV2 and TRBJ1-5; TRBD1 matches at 8 bases. Per germline, CDR1 SNHLY and CDR2 FYNNEI. The V and J ends lost 5 bases and 0 bases, in that order; junction bases with no gene match: 3. The CDR3 covers 15 residues. The CDR3 nucleotides read TGTGCCAGCAGTTGGGACAGGTATAGCAATCAGCCCCAGCATTTT. This translates into CASSWDRYSNQPQHF.

This clone turned up a few times. V and J are TRBV7-2 and TRBJ1-2; D is perhaps TRBD1 (5 bases). This CDR3 contains 13 residues. Germline values: CDR1 SGHTA, CDR2 FQGNSA. With 4 bases removed from V and 8 bases from J, the gap between germline ends came to 14 bases. CDR3 DNA: TGTGCCAGCAGCTATGACCAGGGTCGCGGCTACACCTTC. It codes for CASSYDQGRGYTF.

Only a few counts were recorded for this clone. This rearrangement joins TRBV13 to TRBJ1-1; D possibly corresponds to TRBD1 (6 bases). The germline gives CDR1 PRHDT, CDR2 FYEKMQ (reference sequence). The CDR3 is 14 residues long. V was pared by 5 bases and J by 1 base, with 11 bases between. As DNA, the CDR3 is TGTGCCAGCAGCGGCGGGGGGCCGAACACTGAAGCTTTCTTT. Translated: CASSGGGPNTEAFF.

The chain recombines TRBV6-5 with TRBJ2-5; D gene ambiguous. V lost 0 bases, J lost 7 bases, and 12 bases lay in between. Germline V CDR1 and CDR2: MNHEY, SVGAGI. The CDR3 spans 14 residues. CDR3 nucleotide sequence: TGTGCCAGCAGTTACTCCCCCCTGGTCGGGACCCAGTACTTC. Translated, it gives CASSYSPLVGTQYF.

V usage is TRBV29-1 and J usage is TRBJ2-5, with 8 bases fitting TRBD2. Per the germline V gene, CDR1 is SQVTM and CDR2 is ANQGSEA. The CDR3 has 13 amino acids. V lost 6 bases to trimming and J lost 2 bases; unmatched junction nucleotides: 5. CDR3 sequence: CSVNSGIQETQYF. As DNA, the CDR3 is TGCAGCGTGAATAGCGGGATTCAAGAGACCCAGTACTTC.

The CDR3 protein is CASSVGGGFGNQPQHF. The CDR3 DNA reads TGCGCCAGCTCCGTGGGGGGGGGTTTCGGCAATCAGCCCCAGCATTTT. The chain employs TRBV5-1 and TRBJ1-5, with a weak D call TRBD1 (5 bases). The V gene lost 7 bases and the J gene lost 2 bases, with 19 bases spanning the gap. The CDR3 runs 16 residues. Germline V gene sequence: CDR1 SGHRS, CDR2 YFSETQ.

The chain joins TRBV7-6 to TRBJ1-3; 8 bases are a match to TRBD1. The CDR3 is 15 residues long. Germline CDR1 is SGHVS and CDR2 is FNYEAQ. The trim removed 3 bases at V and 4 bases at J, leaving 5 bases unmatched. The CDR3 DNA is TGTGCCAGCAGCTTCGGGACAGGACAAGGAAACACCATATATTTT. It yields the protein CASSFGTGQGNTIYF.

V and J are TRBV7-2 and TRBJ2-1; 14 positions agree with TRBD2. V shed 4 bases, J shed 4 bases, and the junction held 0 bases outside the gene matches. Per the germline V gene, CDR1 is SGHTA and CDR2 is FQGNSA. The CDR3 has 15 residues. DNA of the CDR3: TGTGCCAGCAGCTGGACTAGCGGGAGGTACAATGAGCAGTTCTTC. It translates to CASSWTSGRYNEQFF.

The chain carries TRBV19 and TRBJ1-2, with D tentatively TRBD1 (6 bases). V was cut by 10 bases and J by 5 bases, with 14 bases left in between. The CDR3 is 12 amino acids. CDR1 and CDR2 from the germline V gene are LNHDA and SQIVND (reference sequence). CDR3 in DNA: TGTGCCACCAATGGGCAGGGGTATGGCTACACCTTC. Its protein product is CATNGQGYGYTF.

CDR3 amino acids: CASSGPHASYEQYF. The CDR3 region has the DNA TGTGCCAGCAGTGGCCCACACGCGTCCTACGAGCAGTACTTC. This chain connects TRBV9 to TRBJ2-7, with D unresolved. The CDR3 contains 14 residues. Trimming cost V 5 bases and J 1 base, with 13 bases left between them. Germline lookup yields CDR1 SGDLS and CDR2 YYNGEE.

The chain has TRBV9 and TRBJ1-6, with 7 bases matching TRBD1. The trim removed 0 bases at V and 1 base at J, leaving 22 bases unmatched. This CDR3 comprises 23 residues. Germline CDR1 is SGDLS and CDR2 is YYNGEE. The CDR3 nucleotides read TGTGCCAGCAGCGTAGTAGATCTTTACAGGGGATTGGGTGCGAGTTCCTATAATTCACCCCTCCACTTT. As protein: CASSVVDLYRGLGASSYNSPLHF.

This clone is classed as medium-sized. The chain links TRBV7-8 to TRBJ1-5; D remains ambiguous. The length of the CDR3 is 16 residues. V lost 1 base to trimming and J lost 1 base, with 11 bases between them. Germline V gene data show CDR1 as SGHVS and CDR2 as FQNEAQ. CDR3 sequence reads: CASSLVSGASNQPQHF. CDR3 nucleotides: TGTGCCAGCAGCTTAGTTTCAGGCGCGAGCAATCAGCCCCAGCATTTT.

This chain joins TRBV3-1 (or the pseudogene TRBV3-2) and TRBJ2-1; D is unclear. The CDR3 consists of 15 residues. Trimming left V 0 bases short and J 7 bases short, with 13 bases between. The germline V gene has CDR1 LGHDT and CDR2 YNNKEL (reference sequence). The CDR3 DNA follows: TGTGCCAGCAGCCAAGATCTTTGGCTCCTTAATGAGCAGTTCTTC. It translates to CASSQDLWLLNEQFF.

This clone occurred once. The J gene is TRBJ1-2, the V gene TRBV29-1; maybe TRBD1 (5 bases). V dropped 1 base and J dropped 0 bases, with 12 bases sitting between them. The CDR3 length is 15 residues. CDR1 is SQVTM, CDR2 ANQGSEA, per germline. The CDR3 DNA sequence: TGCAGCGTTGAAGCTACAGGCCTAGCTAACTATGGCTACACCTTC. Translation: CSVEATGLANYGYTF.

The chain's CDR3 is CASSPDSGFSGNTIYF. DNA of the CDR3: TGTGCCAGCAGCCCGGATTCAGGGTTCTCTGGAAACACCATATATTTT. This chain joins TRBV3-1 (or the pseudogene TRBV3-2) and TRBJ1-3, with D possibly TRBD1 on 5 matching bases. The CDR3 is 16 amino acids. CDR1 and CDR2 (germline): LGHDT, YNNKEL (reference sequence). V gave up 4 bases and J gave up 0 bases, with 13 bases separating them.